This TCR beta chain appears in the sequencing data of a study of cytomegalovirus exposure and HLA in healthy donors. The CDR3 extends over 11 amino acids. V was pared by 2 bases and J by 10 bases, with 8 bases between. Germline lookup yields CDR1 SGHTA and CDR2 FQGNSA. With 60 Vbeta and 13 Jbeta primers, the PCR was carried out. Repertoires were generated with immunoSEQ multiplex PCR, while TCRdb's copy carries only in-frame clones and drops some. The data show roughly 120,000 clones, 60% to 85% seen once. The sequence came from a man over 45 in good health and CMV-seronegative. This chain connects TRBV7-2 to TRBJ1-2; D ambiguous. The sequenced sample consisted of PBMCs. CDR3 residues: CASSLYQVYTF. The CDR3 DNA sequence: TGTGCCAGCAGCTTATACCAGGTCTACACCTTC.